The entry below describes one T cell receptor beta chain. V was trimmed by 1 base and J by 4 bases, leaving 10 bases between them. The CDR3 contains 14 residues. Per the germline V gene, CDR1 is LGHDT and CDR2 is YNNKEL (reference sequence). Per the original data handling: Estimation of nucleated cell counts was performed using reference gene primer amplification. Here immunoSEQ multiplex PCR was the method, and the copy in TCRdb shows in-frame clones only, minus some. D and trimming were read from the DNA, whereas the V and J calls and clone size are those reported in that table. The table lists more than 110,000 clones, about 79% of them singletons, with 2.5% to 3% in the top ten. The sample originates from a study of blood T cell repertoires in COVID-19.

The V gene is TRBV3-1 (or the pseudogene TRBV3-2), the J gene TRBJ1-2; D is possibly TRBD1 (6 bases). The sequenced material came from PBMCs or T cells enriched from blood (not recorded which). The receptor's source is a woman between 50 and 59 years old who had recovered from COVID-19. CDR3 residues: CASSQGQDSYGYTF. CDR3 DNA: TGTGCCAGCAGCCAAGGACAGGATTCCTATGGCTACACCTTC.